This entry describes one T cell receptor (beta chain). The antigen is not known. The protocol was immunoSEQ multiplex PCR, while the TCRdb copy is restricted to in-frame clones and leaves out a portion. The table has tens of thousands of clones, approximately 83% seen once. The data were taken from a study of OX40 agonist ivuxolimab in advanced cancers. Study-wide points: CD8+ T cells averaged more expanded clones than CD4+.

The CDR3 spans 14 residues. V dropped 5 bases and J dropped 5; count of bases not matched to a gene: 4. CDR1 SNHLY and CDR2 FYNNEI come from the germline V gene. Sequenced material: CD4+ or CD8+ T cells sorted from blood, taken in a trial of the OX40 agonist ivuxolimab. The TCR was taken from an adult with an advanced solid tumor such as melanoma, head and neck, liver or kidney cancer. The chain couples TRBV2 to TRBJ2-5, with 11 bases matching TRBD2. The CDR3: CASSPTSGDETQYF. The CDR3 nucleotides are TGTGCCAGCAGTCCGACTAGCGGGGACGAGACCCAGTACTTC.